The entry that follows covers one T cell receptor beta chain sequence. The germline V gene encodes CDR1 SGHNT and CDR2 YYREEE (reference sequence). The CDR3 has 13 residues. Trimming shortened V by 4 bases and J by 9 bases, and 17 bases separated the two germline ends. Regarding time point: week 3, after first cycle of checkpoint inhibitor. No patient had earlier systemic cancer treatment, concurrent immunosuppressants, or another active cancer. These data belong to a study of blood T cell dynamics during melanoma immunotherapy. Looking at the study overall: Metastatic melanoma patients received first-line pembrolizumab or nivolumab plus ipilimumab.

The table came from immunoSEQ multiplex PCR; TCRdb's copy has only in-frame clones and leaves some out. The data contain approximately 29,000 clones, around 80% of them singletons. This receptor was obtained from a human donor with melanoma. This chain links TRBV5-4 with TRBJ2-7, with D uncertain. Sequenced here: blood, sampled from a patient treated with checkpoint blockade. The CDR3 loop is CASSPEAGQWQYF. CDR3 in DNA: TGTGCCAGCAGCCCGGAAGCAGGTCAATGGCAGTACTTC. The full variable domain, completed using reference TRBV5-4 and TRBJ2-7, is ETGVTQSPTHLIKTRGQQVTLRCSSQSGHNTVSWYQQALGQGPQFIFQYYREEENGRGNFPPRFSGLQFPNYSSELNVNALELDDSALYLCASSPEAGQWQYFGPGTRLTVT.